The 13 T cell receptor beta chains given below trace back to one sample, sequenced in a study of blood T cell repertoires in COVID-19. Method: immunoSEQ multiplex PCR; TCRdb's copy keeps in-frame clones and lacks some. The sample comprises 85,000 to 130,000 clones, roughly 91% of which are singletons, and approximately 5.1% rests with the top ten. The source material was peripheral blood. Source of these receptors: a human donor in a cohort sampled during active COVID-19.

This rearrangement joins TRBV5-6 to TRBJ1-5; 8 bases are a match to TRBD1. This CDR3 spans 15 amino acids. The V gene's germline CDR1 is SGHDT and CDR2 YYEEEE. Trimming removed 4 bases from V and 3 bases from J; junction bases left unmatched: 6. The DNA of the CDR3 is TGTGCCAGCAGCCAGGGACAGGCCTTCAATCAGCCCCAGCATTTT. Translation: CASSQGQAFNQPQHF.

The CDR3 nucleotides read TGTGCCAGCAGCCTGACAGGGGGCTATGGCTACACCTTC. Translated, it gives CASSLTGGYGYTF. This chain joins TRBV27 and TRBJ1-2, with 9 bases lining up with TRBD1. V shed 6 bases, J shed 4 bases, and the junction held 3 bases outside the gene matches. This CDR3 region has 13 residues. CDR1 and CDR2 (germline): MNHEY, SMNVEV (reference sequence).

V is TRBV9 and J is TRBJ1-1; possibly TRBD1 for D (5 bases). V was pared by 1 base and J by 0 bases, with 16 bases between. The germline V gene encodes CDR1 SGDLS and CDR2 YYNGEE. The CDR3 runs to 17 residues. The DNA for the CDR3 is TGTGCCAGCAGCGTACCCCAGGCGGGGCCGTTGAACACTGAAGCTTTCTTT. Its translation is CASSVPQAGPLNTEAFF.

The rearrangement links TRBV5-1 to TRBJ1-2; D is possibly TRBD1 (5 bases). The CDR3 extends over 13 amino acids. V lost 5 bases to trimming and J lost 4 bases, with 12 bases between them. Germline CDR1 reads SGHRS; CDR2 reads YFSETQ. CDR3: CASSSTGSYGYTF. In nucleotides, the CDR3 is TGCGCCAGCAGTTCCACAGGATCCTATGGCTACACCTTC.

This clone has a single count. V is TRBV7-9 and J is TRBJ2-5; 8 nucleotides match TRBD2. There are 15 residues in the CDR3. V was clipped by 1 base and J by 1 base; unmatched bases: 2. Germline-derived CDR1 and CDR2 are SEHNR and FQNEAQ (reference sequence). The CDR3 nucleotides are TGTGCCAGCAGCTTAGTAGCGGGGATCCAAGAGACCCAGTACTTC. Its translation: CASSLVAGIQETQYF. Full variable domain (missing parts from reference TRBV7-9 and TRBJ2-5): DTGVSQNPRHKITKRGQNVTFRCDPISEHNRLYWYRQTLGQGPEFLTYFQNEAQLEKSRLLSDRFSAERPKGSFSTLEIQRTEQGDSAMYLCASSLVAGIQETQYFGPGTRLLVL.

This clone has just one count. The CDR3 loop is CASSSPRGGRVTYNEQFF. CDR3 coding DNA: TGTGCCAGCAGCTCTCCCCGTGGGGGGAGGGTTACCTACAATGAGCAGTTCTTC. V gene TRBV11-2 combines with J gene TRBJ2-1, with 7 bases aligning to TRBD2. Germline-derived CDR1 and CDR2 are SGHAT and FQNNGV. V lost 4 bases to trimming and J lost 2 bases; unmatched junction nucleotides: 14. This CDR3 has 18 amino acids.

V usage is TRBV28 and J usage is TRBJ2-1; 12 nucleotides align to TRBD2. The CDR3 has 16 amino acids. V gave up 5 bases and J gave up 4 bases; unmatched junction bases: 6. In germline, CDR1 is MDHEN, CDR2 SYDVKM. Here the CDR3 reads CASSATSGGRYNEQFF. The CDR3 bases are TGTGCCAGCAGTGCCACTAGCGGGGGGAGATACAATGAGCAGTTCTTC.

The V and J genes are TRBV5-6 and TRBJ2-6; TRBD1 matches 9 bases. J lost 0 bases, V lost 6 bases, and 10 bases had no gene match. CDR1 is SGHDT, CDR2 YYEEEE, per germline. The CDR3 runs 18 residues. The CDR3 sequence is CASILLGTGNSGANVLTF. CDR3 coding DNA: TGTGCCAGCATCCTACTCGGGACAGGGAACTCTGGGGCCAACGTCCTGACTTTC.

The chain joins TRBV6-6 to TRBJ2-1; D perhaps matches TRBD1 (6 bases). V was clipped by 4 bases and J by 5 bases, with 15 bases between them. Germline V gives CDR1 MNHNY, CDR2 SVGAGI (reference sequence). The CDR3 has 15 residues. The chain's CDR3 is CASSWGHRPDNEQFF. The CDR3 DNA reads as TGTGCCAGCAGTTGGGGACACCGCCCCGACAATGAGCAGTTCTTC.

This chain joins TRBV29-1 and TRBJ2-7; D is uncertain. Trimming left V 7 bases short and J 0 bases short, with 7 bases between. The CDR3 is made up of 11 amino acids. Per the germline V gene, CDR1 is SQVTM and CDR2 is ANQGSEA. The CDR3 reads CSDKRSYEQYF. The CDR3 DNA reads as TGCAGCGACAAGCGCTCCTACGAGCAGTACTTC.

The chain links TRBV4-2 to TRBJ2-7; the match to TRBD1 covers 7 bases. Germline loops: CDR1 LGHNA, CDR2 YNFKEQ. With 2 bases clipped from V and 6 bases from J, the junction kept 22 bases outside the gene matches. The CDR3 has 19 residues. CDR3 sequence: CASSQFVPGQAQAQGEQYF. The CDR3 DNA reads as TGTGCCAGCAGCCAATTCGTCCCCGGACAGGCCCAAGCCCAGGGCGAGCAGTACTTC.

The chain employs TRBV25-1 and TRBJ2-7; D may be TRBD1 (8 bases). Germline assignment: CDR1 MGHDK and CDR2 SYGVNS. The CDR3 length is 15 residues. V gave up 2 bases and J gave up 4 bases, with 15 bases separating them. The CDR3 region is CASSERGGQAYEQYF. CDR3 sequence (DNA): TGTGCCAGCAGTGAAAGGGGGGGACAGGCTTACGAGCAGTACTTC.

This chain uses TRBV28 with TRBJ1-5; no definite D call. CDR1 is MDHEN, CDR2 SYDVKM, per germline. Trimming shortened V by 6 bases and J by 5 bases, and 2 bases separated the two germline ends. This CDR3 contains 10 residues. The CDR3 DNA reads as TGTGCCAGCAGCGATCAGCCCCAGCATTTT. It codes for CASSDQPQHF.